The rows below give T cell receptor beta chains drawn from one sample of a study of T cell responses to AZD1222 COVID-19 vaccine. Sequenced by immunoSEQ multiplex PCR; TCRdb stores in-frame clones only, minus some. The repertoire includes about 80,000 clones, 70% to 90% of them detected once, and 3.4% sits in the top ten. Sequenced here: peripheral blood, sampled 28 days after the second AZD1222 dose. The receptors were gathered from an adult who received the AZD1222 COVID-19 vaccine. The CDR3 runs from the conserved cysteine through the conserved F or W. A D gene is named only where the DNA matches it firmly. Expanded clones are given a class, and other clones once, few, many or no size at all.

J gene | D gene | clone size | V gene | CDR3 DNA | CDR3 protein
TRBJ2-2 | TRBD1 | - | TRBV25-1 | TGTGCCAGCAGTGACCCGGGACAGGGGACCGGGGAGCTGTTTTTT | CASSDPGQGTGELFF
TRBJ2-5 | - | few | TRBV24-1 | TGTGCCACCAGTGTGGGGTTCAGGGAGACCCAGTACTTC | CATSVGFRETQYF
TRBJ1-5 | - | - | TRBV7-2 | TGTGCCAGCAGCTTAGGAGGGGATCAGCCCCAGCATTTT | CASSLGGDQPQHF
TRBJ1-5 | - | - | TRBV18 | TGTGCCAGCTCACCACCGGGCACAACGGGGCAGCCCCAGCATTTT | CASSPPGTTGQPQHF
TRBJ1-6 | - | - | TRBV3-1/TRBV3-2 | TGTGCCAGCAGCCAAGATAATGGCTTATTATATAATTCACCCCTCCACTTT | CASSQDNGLLYNSPLHF
TRBJ2-1 | - | - | TRBV10-3 | TGTGCCGCTGAGAAAAACAATGAGCAGTTCTTC | CAAEKNNEQFF
TRBJ1-1 | - | - | TRBV7-2 | TGTGCCAGCAGCGAATACCCCCTCTCTTACCCTGAAGCTTTCTTT | CASSEYPLSYPEAFF
TRBJ2-7 | - | - | TRBV2 | TGTGCCAGCAGGGACGAGACAGGTCGGTACGAGCAGTACTTC | CASRDETGRYEQYF
TRBJ1-3 | - | once | TRBV19 | TGTGCCAGTAGGCGCGCGTGGTCTGGAAACACCATATATTTT | CASRRAWSGNTIYF
TRBJ1-1 | - | - | TRBV14 | TGTGCCAGCAGCTCTAGGAGTGGAATGGAAGCTTTCTTT | CASSSRSGMEAFF
TRBJ1-4 | - | - | TRBV4-3 | TGCGCCAGCAGCCAAGGCCATGGGACACCTTATGAAAAACTGTTTTTT | CASSQGHGTPYEKLFF
TRBJ2-1 | TRBD2 | - | TRBV28 | TGTGCCAGCAGTCCCGGGAGGGGGAAGCAGTTCTTC | CASSPGRGKQFF
TRBJ1-1 | - | - | TRBV4-1 | TGCGCCAGCAGCCAACCCCTAATAAACACTGAAGCTTTCTTT | CASSQPLINTEAFF
TRBJ2-7 | - | - | TRBV7-8 | TGTGCCAGCAGCCGCAGGGATTACGAGCAGTACTTC | CASSRRDYEQYF
TRBJ1-2 | - | - | TRBV19 | TGTGCCAGTAGTATCTCCCCACGATTCTATGGCTACACCTTC | CASSISPRFYGYTF
TRBJ1-1 | - | - | TRBV20-1 | TGCGGACAAACCGGTCAAAGTCGGGCTTTCTTT | CGQTGQSRAFF
TRBJ1-1 | - | - | TRBV5-4 | TGTGCCAGCAGCTTGGGGCGGGGAAGGACGAACACTGAAGCTTTCTTT | CASSLGRGRTNTEAFF
TRBJ2-7 | TRBD2 | - | TRBV7-2 | TGTGCCAGCAGCACCCGGGAGGGGGGCTACGAGCAGTACTTC | CASSTREGGYEQYF
TRBJ1-4 | TRBD1 | few | TRBV30 | TGTGCCTGGAGCGGGACAGGTTCTGAAAAACTGTTTTTT | CAWSGTGSEKLFF
TRBJ2-7 | TRBD1 | - | TRBV30 | TGTGCCTGGATATACCGGGACAGGGCATCCTCCGAGCAGTACTTC | CAWIYRDRASSEQYF
TRBJ1-1 | - | - | TRBV12-3/TRBV12-4 | TGTGCCAGCACCCTAGGACGGAGTGAAGCTTTCTTT | CASTLGRSEAFF
TRBJ1-2 | - | - | TRBV30 | TGTGCCTGGAGTCCAGGATTCTATGGCTACACCTTC | CAWSPGFYGYTF
TRBJ2-3 | - | - | TRBV10-2 | TGCGCCAGCAGTGAGCCGGATACGCAGTATTTT | CASSEPDTQYF
TRBJ1-5 | TRBD1 | - | TRBV6-5 | TGTGCCAGCAGAAACAGGGGGGATCAGCCCCAGCATTTT | CASRNRGDQPQHF
TRBJ2-7 | - | - | TRBV5-1 | TGCGCCAGCAGCTTAGGGGACGGCGCCGAGCAGTACTTC | CASSLGDGAEQYF
TRBJ1-3 | - | - | TRBV7-2 | TGTGCCAGCAGCTCGGCCGGGAAATACACCATATATTTT | CASSSAGKYTIYF
TRBJ2-1 | TRBD2 | - | TRBV4-1 | TGCGCCAGCAGCCAAGCAGGTAGCGGGAACAATGAGCAGTTCTTC | CASSQAGSGNNEQFF
TRBJ1-4 | - | once | TRBV12-3/TRBV12-4 | TGTGCCAGCAGTCCACCGGTGAATGAAAAACTGTTTTTT | CASSPPVNEKLFF
TRBJ1-4 | - | - | TRBV4-2 | TGTGCCAGCAACCCTTACGAGGGTAGTGAAAAACTGTTTTTT | CASNPYEGSEKLFF
TRBJ2-2 | - | - | TRBV7-9 | TGTGCCAGCAGCTTATCCGGGGAGCTGTTTTTT | CASSLSGELFF
TRBJ2-7 | - | - | TRBV5-8 | TGTGCCAGCAGCTTGTCGGGGAGGCACGAGCAGTACTTC | CASSLSGRHEQYF
TRBJ1-2 | TRBD1 | - | TRBV6-6 | TGTGCCAGCAGCCCACAGGGGGCGCAAGGCTACACCTTC | CASSPQGAQGYTF
TRBJ2-2 | - | few | TRBV10-1 | TGCGCCAGCAAATCGGCAGGGAACACCGGGGAGCTGTTTTTT | CASKSAGNTGELFF
TRBJ1-3 | - | - | TRBV28 | TGTGCCAGCAGGGGGAATGGTGTGGGGGCTGGAAACACCATATATTTT | CASRGNGVGAGNTIYF
TRBJ1-1 | - | - | TRBV24-1 | TGTGCCACCGCCGACAGTCTGAACACTGAAGCTTTCTTT | CATADSLNTEAFF
TRBJ1-1 | - | - | TRBV11-1 | TGTGCCAGCAGGCCCAGGCTCTCGAACACTGAAGCTTTCTTT | CASRPRLSNTEAFF
TRBJ1-5 | - | - | TRBV28 | TGTGCCAGCAGTTTACTAGGTGCAAGGGATCAGCCCCAGCATTTT | CASSLLGARDQPQHF
TRBJ1-2 | TRBD1 | - | TRBV29-1 | TGCAGCGTCGGGACAGGGGGCTTTGGCTACACCTTC | CSVGTGGFGYTF
TRBJ2-3 | - | - | TRBV27 | TGTGCCAGCAGTTTGCGGCGGGATAGCACAGATACGCAGTATTTT | CASSLRRDSTDTQYF
TRBJ1-2 | - | - | TRBV28 | TGTGCCAGCAGTTTAGCCAGGACACGGTCTAACTATGGCTACACCTTC | CASSLARTRSNYGYTF
TRBJ2-5 | - | - | TRBV6-1 | TGTGCCAGCAGTGAAGACAGGCCCCAAGAGACCCAGTACTTC | CASSEDRPQETQYF
TRBJ1-6 | TRBD1 | few | TRBV28 | TGTGCCAGCAGGACAGGGGATAATTCACCCCTCCACTTT | CASRTGDNSPLHF
TRBJ2-3 | - | once | TRBV27 | TGTGCCAGCAGTCCACTACAAACCCGTCCGGGTACGCAGTATTTT | CASSPLQTRPGTQYF
TRBJ2-3 | TRBD2 | - | TRBV3-1/TRBV3-2 | TGTGCCAGCAGCCAACAAGGACTAGCGGGGGGTGCAGATACGCAGTATTTT | CASSQQGLAGGADTQYF
TRBJ1-5 | - | - | TRBV30 | TGTGCCTGGAGTGTACTAGGGGGTTGGCAGCCCCAGCATTTT | CAWSVLGGWQPQHF
TRBJ1-2 | - | - | TRBV27 | TGTGCCAGCAGTTTCTCGTCGGGAGGCTATGGCTACACCTTC | CASSFSSGGYGYTF
TRBJ2-1 | TRBD1 | - | TRBV30 | TGTGCCTGGAGGGCAGGGGGTCCCTACAATGAGCAGTTCTTC | CAWRAGGPYNEQFF
TRBJ1-6 | TRBD1 | - | TRBV28 | TGTGCCAGCAGTCCGACAGGGCGCTCCTATAATTCACCCCTCCACTTT | CASSPTGRSYNSPLHF
TRBJ2-3 | - | - | TRBV25-1 | TGTGCCAGCAGTTTTAGGACAGCAAGCACAGATACGCAGTATTTT | CASSFRTASTDTQYF
TRBJ1-1 | - | - | TRBV19 | TGTGCCAGTACCCGGGAGAACACTGAAGCTTTCTTT | CASTRENTEAFF
TRBJ2-1 | - | - | TRBV5-1 | TGCGCCAGCAGCTTGGTCGGGCGAGAGCAGTTCTTC | CASSLVGREQFF
TRBJ2-1 | TRBD1 | - | TRBV19 | TGTGCCAGTAGCTTCGGGACAGTAGACAATGAGCAGTTCTTC | CASSFGTVDNEQFF
TRBJ1-1 | - | - | TRBV2 | TGTGCCAGCAGTGGACGCAGGGAGTCTGAAGCTTTCTTT | CASSGRRESEAFF
TRBJ1-2 | - | - | TRBV27 | TGTGCCAGCAAAGATGGAAGCTATGGCTACACCTTC | CASKDGSYGYTF
TRBJ2-6 | - | - | TRBV19 | TGTGCCAGTAGGATGCAGGGCCTAAGCTCTGGGGCCAACGTCCTGACTTTC | CASRMQGLSSGANVLTF
TRBJ1-1 | - | - | TRBV7-9 | TGTGCCAGCAGCTTAGAGGCAGGGTCGGGGACTGAAGCTTTCTTT | CASSLEAGSGTEAFF
TRBJ1-4 | - | medium-sized | TRBV5-4 | TGTGCCAGCAGCTTGGGGCAGGGATTTGAAAAACTGTTTTTT | CASSLGQGFEKLFF